The clone carrying this T cell receptor beta chain was observed at least ten times. The data stem from a study of spatial heterogeneity in lung cancer. Time point noted: sample taken at primary tumor resection. TCRs were sequenced from unsorted whole RNA of tumor, nontumor lung or PBMC. This CDR3 spans 13 amino acids. CDR1 and CDR2 (germline): DFQATT, SNEGSKA (reference sequence). J was trimmed by 5 bases and V by 3 bases; bases with no gene match: 2. Each molecule of TCR cDNA was tagged with one unique molecular identifier. Each CDR3 protein is one row after TCRdb ran MiXCR on the 5' RACE reads. The sample contains more than 65,000 distinct CDR3 sequences, 8% of which appear only once.

The source of this sequence is a male donor with early-stage non-small cell lung cancer. The chain has TRBV20-1 and TRBJ1-5; 9 bases fit TRBD1. The sequences come from PBMCs, collected at surgery. The CDR3 is CSASRDRDQPQHF. The DNA of the CDR3 is TGCAGTGCTAGTAGGGACAGGGATCAGCCCCAGCATTTT.